This TCR beta chain appears in the sequencing data of a study of beta chain features in type 1 diabetes. Study-level information: Examined across all samples were about 99,000,000 sorted cells. Study-level findings and limits: Compared with healthy donors, patients appeared to share more similar naive, central memory and regulatory TCRB repertoires.

The whole isolated RNA underwent reverse transcription, so sequencing captured expressed TCRB transcripts. The table came from immunoSEQ multiplex PCR; TCRdb's copy has only in-frame clones and leaves some out. The sample includes about half a million clones, around 30% of them seen just once. V dropped 1 base and J dropped 0; count of bases not matched to a gene: 3. The germline gives CDR1 SGHDT, CDR2 YYEEEE. The CDR3 totals 15 residues. A sort by CD45RO/CCR7/CD25/CD127/CD95/CD27 yielded CD4+ naive, central memory, regulatory and stem cell-like memory cells. Sort purity for all populations was recorded as exceeding 98%. Concerning this clone itself: The antigen is undetermined.

J is TRBJ2-7 and V is TRBV5-6; TRBD1 matches 8 bases. Sequenced material: naive CD4+ T cells from blood. This TCR derives from a man between 18 and 35 years old in good health. The CDR3 loop is CASSLRDRSSYEQYF. In DNA form, the CDR3 reads TGTGCCAGCAGCTTGCGGGACAGGAGCTCCTACGAGCAGTACTTC.